Listed below are T cell receptor beta chains from one sample, sequenced in a study of cytomegalovirus exposure and HLA in healthy donors. The data were produced by immunoSEQ multiplex PCR, yet TCRdb's version contains in-frame clones alone and is incomplete. The sample carries about 73,000 clones, 85% to 90% recorded once. The sample consisted of PBMCs. All receptors derive from a woman under 30 in good health and CMV-seropositive. The CDR3 runs from the conserved cysteine through the conserved F or W. A D gene is named only where the DNA matches it firmly. Clone size is not always given. Where it is, it says once, few, many or a class for expanded clones.

NA	TRBV7-6	NA	TRBJ2-3	CASSLAKLDTQYF	TGTGCCAGCAGCTTAGCTAAATTAGATACGCAGTATTTT
NA	TRBV27	TRBD2	TRBJ2-1	CASSLDSGGYNEQFF	TGTGCCAGCAGTTTAGATAGCGGGGGATACAATGAGCAGTTCTTC
NA	TRBV28	TRBD2	TRBJ2-1	CASSAPIAGGVEQFF	TGTGCCAGCAGTGCTCCTATAGCGGGAGGGGTTGAGCAGTTCTTC
NA	TRBV6-1	TRBD2	TRBJ2-3	CASASLAGGLDTQYF	TGTGCCAGCGCGAGTCTAGCGGGGGGGTTAGATACGCAGTATTTT
NA	TRBV7-8	TRBD1	TRBJ2-2	CASSLGTHRGYTGELFF	TGTGCCAGCAGCTTAGGAACACACAGGGGCTACACCGGGGAGCTGTTTTTT
NA	TRBV28	NA	TRBJ1-3	CASIAGAGNTIYF	TGTGCCAGCATTGCGGGGGCTGGAAACACCATATATTTT
NA	TRBV6-5	NA	TRBJ1-1	CASRLAIEFAEAFF	TGTGCCAGCAGATTAGCGATAGAGTTCGCTGAAGCTTTCTTT
NA	TRBV5-1	TRBD1	TRBJ2-3	CASSSTGGDTQYF	TGCGCCAGCAGCTCGACAGGGGGGGATACGCAGTATTTT
NA	TRBV7-9	TRBD2	TRBJ2-1	CATHVAGAVEQFF	TGTGCCACCCACGTAGCGGGAGCTGTTGAGCAGTTCTTC
NA	TRBV2	TRBD1	TRBJ1-2	CASKGDRANYGYTF	TGTGCCAGCAAGGGGGACAGAGCTAACTATGGCTACACCTTC
few	TRBV4-1	NA	TRBJ2-7	CASSQDEGEQYF	TGCGCCAGCAGCCAAGATGAGGGCGAGCAGTACTTC
NA	TRBV18	TRBD1	TRBJ1-5	CASSPSSGQGNQPQHF	TGTGCCAGCTCACCGAGCTCGGGACAGGGGAACCAGCCCCAGCATTTT
once	TRBV30	TRBD1	TRBJ2-2	CAWSVLDRDTGELFF	TGTGCCTGGAGTGTATTGGACAGGGATACCGGGGAGCTGTTTTTT